A selection of T cell receptor beta chains follows, all from one sample in a study of breast tumors, draining lymph nodes, adjacent tissues. MiXCR, run by TCRdb on the multiplex PCR reads, gives a single entry per CDR3 protein. Among approximately 210,000 distinct CDR3 sequences listed, around 35% were seen once. The material sequenced was axillary lymph node tissue. These TCRs come from a female donor with breast cancer. Some clones in this sample may be carry-over from other donors' samples. The CDR3 runs from the conserved cysteine through the conserved F or W. Fields, in order: V gene, clone size, J gene, CDR3 length, D gene, CDR3 DNA, CDR3 protein. The D gene is left open where the match is weak. Some rows mark clone size as missing; the rest say once, few, many or name a class of expanded clone.

v_call: TRBV7-3
clone_size: few
j_call: TRBJ1-1
cdr3_length: 13
d_call: TRBD1
cdr3_nt: TGTGCCAGCAGCCAGGGGGCGAACACTGAAGCTTTCTTT
cdr3_aa: CASSQGANTEAFF

v_call: TRBV2
clone_size: -
j_call: TRBJ2-2
cdr3_length: 17
d_call: TRBD1
cdr3_nt: TGTGCCAGCAGTGACCCCGGGACAGGGGCGCGCACCGGGGAGCTGTTTTTT
cdr3_aa: CASSDPGTGARTGELFF

v_call: TRBV2
clone_size: -
j_call: TRBJ2-5
cdr3_length: 15
d_call: -
cdr3_nt: TGTGCCAGCAGTGTAAAGGGGCCAAGGCGAGAGACCCAGTACTTC
cdr3_aa: CASSVKGPRRETQYF

v_call: TRBV9
clone_size: -
j_call: TRBJ2-1
cdr3_length: 16
d_call: TRBD2
cdr3_nt: TGTGCCAGCAGCGGAACTAGCGGGTGGTCCTACAATGAGCAGTTCTTC
cdr3_aa: CASSGTSGWSYNEQFF

v_call: TRBV7-3
clone_size: many
j_call: TRBJ2-5
cdr3_length: 12
d_call: -
cdr3_nt: TGTGCCAGCAGTCAAGACGGAGAGACCCAGTACTTC
cdr3_aa: CASSQDGETQYF

v_call: TRBV15
clone_size: few
j_call: TRBJ1-1
cdr3_length: 13
d_call: -
cdr3_nt: TGTGCCACCAGCGTACGGAGGAACACTGAAGCTTTCTTT
cdr3_aa: CATSVRRNTEAFF

v_call: TRBV7-9
clone_size: many
j_call: TRBJ2-1
cdr3_length: 13
d_call: -
cdr3_nt: TGTGCCAGCAGCTCAAGCGCCTACAATGAGCAGTTCTTC
cdr3_aa: CASSSSAYNEQFF

v_call: TRBV24-1
clone_size: many
j_call: TRBJ2-7
cdr3_length: 13
d_call: TRBD2
cdr3_nt: TGTGCCACCAGTTCCGGGACTAGAGACGAGCAGTACTTC
cdr3_aa: CATSSGTRDEQYF

v_call: TRBV7-3
clone_size: -
j_call: TRBJ2-4
cdr3_length: 18
d_call: TRBD2
cdr3_nt: TGTGCCAGCAGCTCAATCAAGGGCGGGGGGCTGACCAAAAACATTCAGTACTTC
cdr3_aa: CASSSIKGGGLTKNIQYF

v_call: TRBV7-6
clone_size: -
j_call: TRBJ2-3
cdr3_length: 13
d_call: -
cdr3_nt: TGTGCCAGCAGCTTAGCACCGGGAGATACGCAGTATTTT
cdr3_aa: CASSLAPGDTQYF

v_call: TRBV10-2
clone_size: many
j_call: TRBJ2-1
cdr3_length: 14
d_call: -
cdr3_nt: TGCGCCAGCAGTGAGTTTCGGTGGGACAATGAGCAGTTCTTC
cdr3_aa: CASSEFRWDNEQFF

v_call: TRBV28
clone_size: -
j_call: TRBJ1-5
cdr3_length: 16
d_call: TRBD1
cdr3_nt: TGTGCCAGCAGGGGCCCAGGGGGTACGGGCAATCAGCCCCAGCATTTT
cdr3_aa: CASRGPGGTGNQPQHF

v_call: TRBV7-9
clone_size: many
j_call: TRBJ2-5
cdr3_length: 14
d_call: -
cdr3_nt: TGTGCCAGCAGCAACGAGTTTGGGGGTGAGACCCAGTACTTC
cdr3_aa: CASSNEFGGETQYF

v_call: TRBV19
clone_size: many
j_call: TRBJ1-3
cdr3_length: 17
d_call: -
cdr3_nt: TGTGCCAGTAGTATAGGAATAGGGGAATCAGCTGGAAACACCATATATTTT
cdr3_aa: CASSIGIGESAGNTIYF

v_call: TRBV25-1
clone_size: many
j_call: TRBJ1-2
cdr3_length: 15
d_call: -
cdr3_nt: TGTGCCAGCAGTGCTCCAGGGCCGCCCAACTATGGCTACACCTTC
cdr3_aa: CASSAPGPPNYGYTF

v_call: TRBV7-2
clone_size: -
j_call: TRBJ2-3
cdr3_length: 16
d_call: -
cdr3_nt: TGTGCCAGCAGCTTAGTAGCCCCCTTTGCGGTGCAGACGCAGTATTTT
cdr3_aa: CASSLVAPFAVQTQYF

v_call: TRBV6-2/TRBV6-3
clone_size: -
j_call: TRBJ2-5
cdr3_length: 15
d_call: -
cdr3_nt: TGTGCCAGCAGTTACATGTCGCGGAGACAAGAGACCCAGTACTTC
cdr3_aa: CASSYMSRRQETQYF

v_call: TRBV6-5
clone_size: many
j_call: TRBJ2-3
cdr3_length: 11
d_call: -
cdr3_nt: TGTGCCAGCAGTTGGGGGTCAACGCAGTATTTT
cdr3_aa: CASSWGSTQYF